A selection of T cell receptor beta chains follows, all from one sample in a study of blood T cell repertoires in COVID-19. TCRdb's copy holds only in-frame clones and misses some; the assay was immunoSEQ multiplex PCR. The table lists about 270,000 clones, 80% to 95% of them singletons, with about 3% in the top ten. The specimen sequenced was PBMCs or T cells enriched from blood (not recorded which). These receptors were obtained from a man in his forties who had been exposed to COVID-19. Each CDR3 is given with its conserved first and last residue. The D gene is left open where the match is weak.

>16|TRBJ1-5|NA|TRBV7-8
CASSLWGVGSNQPQHF
TGTGCCAGCAGCTTATGGGGAGTGGGAAGCAATCAGCCCCAGCATTTT
>20|TRBJ1-4|TRBD1|TRBV11-2
CASSLDSGGASGPLRGKLFF
TGTGCCAGCAGCTTAGATTCAGGGGGCGCTTCGGGTCCCCTTAGAGGAAAACTGTTTTTT
>13|TRBJ1-2|NA|TRBV5-1
CASRDGQFYGYTF
TGCGCCAGCAGGGATGGACAGTTCTATGGCTACACCTTC
>16|TRBJ2-1|TRBD2|TRBV9
CASSVGQSGAGDEQFF
TGTGCCAGCAGCGTAGGTCAGAGCGGGGCCGGCGATGAGCAGTTCTTC
>13|TRBJ1-5|NA|TRBV7-2
CASSSWANQPQHF
TGTGCCAGCAGCTCGTGGGCAAATCAGCCCCAGCATTTT
>16|TRBJ1-3|TRBD1|TRBV9
CASSGQGIYSGNTIYF
TGTGCCAGCAGCGGACAGGGGATCTACTCTGGAAACACCATATATTTT
>13|TRBJ2-2|NA|TRBV2
CASTLLESGELFF
TGTGCCAGCACCTTACTAGAGTCGGGGGAGCTGTTTTTT
>16|TRBJ1-3|NA|TRBV27
CASSSLGGTSGNTIYF
TGTGCCAGCAGCTCATTAGGGGGAACCTCTGGAAACACCATATATTTT
>15|TRBJ2-1|NA|TRBV7-3
CASSQGQHANNEQFF
TGTGCCAGCAGCCAAGGACAGCACGCTAACAATGAGCAGTTCTTC
>11|TRBJ2-5|TRBD2|TRBV29-1
CSVAGSGSRHF
TGCAGCGTTGCAGGTAGCGGGAGTCGGCACTTC
>14|TRBJ2-7|TRBD1|TRBV3-1/TRBV3-2
CASSRGQGAYEQYF
TGTGCCAGCAGCCGGGGACAGGGAGCCTACGAGCAGTACTTC
>14|TRBJ2-3|NA|TRBV25-1
CASSKLEIYDTQYF
TGTGCCAGCAGTAAACTAGAGATTTACGATACGCAGTATTTT
>14|TRBJ2-5|NA|TRBV11-2
CASSLALAGETQYF
TGTGCCAGCAGCTTAGCACTAGCTGGGGAGACCCAGTACTTC
>16|TRBJ2-3|TRBD2|TRBV5-1
CASSLSAGAHTDTQYF
TGCGCCAGCAGCTTGTCTGCGGGAGCTCACACAGATACGCAGTATTTT
>15|TRBJ1-1|NA|TRBV15
CATSRDLGGNTEAFF
TGTGCCACCAGCAGAGATCTAGGGGGGAACACTGAAGCTTTCTTT
>15|TRBJ1-2|TRBD1|TRBV18
CASSPKIGQGHGYTF
TGTGCCAGCTCACCTAAAATCGGACAGGGCCATGGCTACACCTTC
>14|TRBJ2-3|TRBD2|TRBV30
CAWSVRAGADTQYF
TGTGCCTGGAGTGTACGGGCGGGAGCAGATACGCAGTATTTT
>14|TRBJ1-1|NA|TRBV4-3
CASSQSRGRAEAFF
TGCGCCAGCAGCCAATCCCGGGGAAGGGCTGAAGCTTTCTTT
>17|TRBJ1-2|NA|TRBV27
CASTPNYERLVDYGYTF
TGTGCCAGCACTCCTAATTACGAGCGGTTAGTAGATTATGGCTACACCTTC
>17|TRBJ2-1|TRBD2|TRBV11-2
CASSLTLAGVSRNEQFF
TGTGCCAGCAGCTTAACGCTAGCGGGAGTTAGTCGCAATGAGCAGTTCTTC